This entry concerns a single TCR beta chain. Its specificity is unknown. The CDR3 sequence is 13 residues long. With 3 bases removed from V and 1 base from J, the gap between germline ends came to 6 bases. Germline CDR1 reads DFQATT; CDR2 reads SNEGSKA (reference sequence). The data were obtained in a study of post-analysis software for immune sequencing data. The overall study: Courses of disease covered relapsing-remitting, secondary progressive and progressive-relapsing multiple sclerosis. Study-level results: When patients were compared with controls, roughly five TRBV segments were more frequent, TRBV5-6, TRBV5-1 and TRBV20-1 among them. When the samples were clustered directly with F measure, those that had been prepared in the same batch showed strong co-clustering. Those with multiple sclerosis, the patient group, showed significantly lower normalized Chao1 diversity than controls.

Prepared TCR beta cDNA libraries contained unique molecular identifiers. TCRdb reanalysed the PCR reads using MiXCR and keeps one entry per CDR3 protein. The table lists roughly 700,000 distinct CDR3 sequences, 25% to 30% of them singletons, with around 0.55% in the top ten. The rearrangement uses TRBV20-1 and TRBJ2-2; TRBD2 is a possible D gene (5 bases). Sequenced material: blood. The sequence was obtained from a girl aged 10 to 17 with multiple sclerosis. The CDR3 DNA reads TGCAGTGCTAGCGGGATGAACACCGGGGAGCTGTTTTTT. Translating it yields CSASGMNTGELFF.